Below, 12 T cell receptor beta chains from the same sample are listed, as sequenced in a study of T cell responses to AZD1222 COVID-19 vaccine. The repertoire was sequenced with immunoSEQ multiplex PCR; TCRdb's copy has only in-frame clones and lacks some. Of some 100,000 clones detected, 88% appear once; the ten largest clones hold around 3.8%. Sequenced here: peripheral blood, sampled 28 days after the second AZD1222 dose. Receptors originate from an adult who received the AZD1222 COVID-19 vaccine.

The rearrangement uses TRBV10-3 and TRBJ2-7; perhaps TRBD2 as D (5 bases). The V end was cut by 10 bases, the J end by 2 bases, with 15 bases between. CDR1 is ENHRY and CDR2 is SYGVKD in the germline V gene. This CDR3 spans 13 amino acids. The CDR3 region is CATERKGAYEQYF. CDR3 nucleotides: TGTGCCACCGAGCGGAAGGGAGCCTACGAGCAGTACTTC.

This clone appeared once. The CDR3 bases are TGCGCCAGCAGCCAAGGGGGGACCGTCGATTATGGCTACACCTTC. This translates into CASSQGGTVDYGYTF. J is TRBJ1-2 and V is TRBV4-3; tentatively, D is TRBD1 (5 bases). With 1 base removed from V and 5 bases from J, the gap between germline ends came to 14 bases. Per the germline V gene, CDR1 is LGHNA and CDR2 is YSLEER. The CDR3 runs to 15 residues.

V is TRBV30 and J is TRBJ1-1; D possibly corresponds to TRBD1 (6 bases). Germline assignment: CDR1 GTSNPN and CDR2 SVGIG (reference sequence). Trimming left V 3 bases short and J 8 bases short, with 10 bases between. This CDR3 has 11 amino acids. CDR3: CAWSDRMEAFF. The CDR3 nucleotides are TGTGCCTGGAGCGACAGGATGGAAGCTTTCTTT.

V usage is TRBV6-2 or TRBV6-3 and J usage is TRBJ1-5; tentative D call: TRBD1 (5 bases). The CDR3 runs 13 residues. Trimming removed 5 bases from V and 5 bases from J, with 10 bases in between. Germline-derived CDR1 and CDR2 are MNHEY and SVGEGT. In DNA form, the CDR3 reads TGTGCCAGCAGTGACTGGGGGGATCAGCCCCAGCATTTT. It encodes CASSDWGDQPQHF.

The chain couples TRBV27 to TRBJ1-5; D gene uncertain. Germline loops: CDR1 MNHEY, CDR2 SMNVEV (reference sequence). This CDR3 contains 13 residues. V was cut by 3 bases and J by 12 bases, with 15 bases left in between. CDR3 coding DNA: TGTGCCAGCAGTTTGGGCACACTGTCACTCCAGCATTTT. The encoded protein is CASSLGTLSLQHF.

CDR3 amino acids: CASSYRAGANEQFF. DNA of the CDR3: TGTGCCAGCAGCTATAGAGCGGGAGCCAATGAGCAGTTCTTC. The rearrangement joins TRBV7-9 to TRBJ2-1; TRBD2 matches 8 bases. CDR3 length: 14 amino acids. Germline V gene lookup returns CDR1 SEHNR and CDR2 FQNEAQ (reference sequence). V shed 4 bases and J 6 bases; nucleotides not matched to a gene: 5.

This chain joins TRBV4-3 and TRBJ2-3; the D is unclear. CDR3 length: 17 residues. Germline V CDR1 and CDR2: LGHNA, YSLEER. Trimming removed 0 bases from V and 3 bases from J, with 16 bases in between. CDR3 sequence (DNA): TGCGCCAGCAGCCAAGAGACCCGATGGTGGTGGACAGATACGCAGTATTTT. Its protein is CASSQETRWWWTDTQYF.

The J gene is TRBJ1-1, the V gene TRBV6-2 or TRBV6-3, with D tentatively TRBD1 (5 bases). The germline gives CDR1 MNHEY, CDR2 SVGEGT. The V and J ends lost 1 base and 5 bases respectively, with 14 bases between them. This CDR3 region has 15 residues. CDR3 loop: CASSYYGARGTEAFF. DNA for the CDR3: TGTGCCAGCAGTTACTATGGGGCGCGAGGAACTGAAGCTTTCTTT.

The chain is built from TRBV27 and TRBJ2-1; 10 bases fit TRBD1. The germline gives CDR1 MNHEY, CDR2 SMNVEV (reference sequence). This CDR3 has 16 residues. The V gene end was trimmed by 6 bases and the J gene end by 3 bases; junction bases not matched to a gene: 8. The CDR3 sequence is CASRLPGQGIYNEQFF. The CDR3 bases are TGTGCCAGCAGGCTACCGGGACAGGGGATCTACAATGAGCAGTTCTTC.

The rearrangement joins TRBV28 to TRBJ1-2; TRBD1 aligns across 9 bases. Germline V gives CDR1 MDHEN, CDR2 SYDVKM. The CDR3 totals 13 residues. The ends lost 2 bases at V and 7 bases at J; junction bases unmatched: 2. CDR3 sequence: CASSLDRGSGYTF. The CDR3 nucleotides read TGTGCCAGCAGTTTAGACAGGGGGTCTGGCTACACCTTC.

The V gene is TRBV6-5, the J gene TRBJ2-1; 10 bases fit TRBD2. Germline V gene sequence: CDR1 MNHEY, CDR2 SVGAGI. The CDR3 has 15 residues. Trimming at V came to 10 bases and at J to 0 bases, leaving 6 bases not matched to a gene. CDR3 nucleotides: TGTGCCAAGACTAGCGGGCCGAGCTCCTACAATGAGCAGTTCTTC. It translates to CAKTSGPSSYNEQFF.

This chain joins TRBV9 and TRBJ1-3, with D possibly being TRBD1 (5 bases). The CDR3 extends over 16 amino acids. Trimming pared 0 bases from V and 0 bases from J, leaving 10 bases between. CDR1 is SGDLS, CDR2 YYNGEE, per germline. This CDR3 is CASSVATQGSGNTIYF. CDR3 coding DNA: TGTGCCAGCAGCGTAGCTACCCAGGGCTCTGGAAACACCATATATTTT.